This T cell receptor beta chain was sequenced during a study of T cell responses to AZD1222 COVID-19 vaccine. This table comes from immunoSEQ multiplex PCR, and its TCRdb copy is limited to in-frame clones, with some not included. The table shows about 110,000 clones, with around 90% occurring only once. Germline CDR1 LGHDT, CDR2 YNNKEL (reference sequence). This CDR3 spans 14 amino acids. Trimming left V 0 bases short and J 10 bases short, with 15 bases between. This specimen was peripheral blood, taken on day 0 of AZD1222 vaccination. The sequence was collected from an adult in good health. The genes are TRBV3-1 (or the pseudogene TRBV3-2) and TRBJ1-2, with D unclear. The CDR3 spells CASSQDRFFTSYTF. CDR3 nucleotides: TGTGCCAGCAGCCAAGACAGGTTCTTTACGTCCTACACCTTC.